One and the same sample provided the 18 T cell receptor beta chains below, sequenced in a study of CD8 T cells in ankylosing spondylitis. Study-wide findings and caveats: Blood from ankylosing spondylitis patients appeared to carry a characteristic roughly eight-variant TCR beta motif.

TCRdb processed the 5' RACE reads anew with MiXCR; each CDR3 protein has one entry. The data hold fewer than 450,000 distinct CDR3 sequences, with 17% observed a single time. These receptors lack a known antigen. The sample comprised blood, either unsorted or a sorted T cell fraction (not recorded which). These receptors were obtained from a male donor with ankylosing spondylitis.

The V call is TRBV14, the J call TRBJ1-1; D call uncertain. Trimming shortened V by 1 base and J by 1 base, and 13 bases separated the two germline ends. There are 16 residues in the CDR3. CDR1 is SGHDN and CDR2 is FVKESK in the germline V gene. CDR3 sequence: CASSQVSGLSNTEAFF. The CDR3 DNA sequence: TGTGCCAGCAGCCAAGTTAGCGGACTGTCGAACACTGAAGCTTTCTTT. The full variable domain, with the rest looked up from reference TRBV14 and TRBJ1-1, is EAGVTQFPSHSVIEKGQTVTLRCDPISGHDNLYWYRRVMGKEIKFLLHFVKESKQDESGMPNNRFLAERTGGTYSTLKVQPAELEDSGVYFCASSQVSGLSNTEAFFGQGTRLTVV.

This chain connects TRBV4-2 to TRBJ2-1; no reliable D call. CDR1 is LGHNA, CDR2 YNFKEQ, per germline. The V and J ends lost 2 bases and 9 bases respectively, with 17 bases between them. This CDR3 spans 15 amino acids. This chain's CDR3 is CASSQSKIAYGEQFF. DNA for the CDR3: TGTGCCAGCAGCCAATCTAAGATCGCCTACGGTGAGCAGTTCTTC.

This chain joins TRBV2 and TRBJ2-4; a possible D gene is TRBD1 (5 bases). V was cut by 6 bases and J by 8 bases, with 17 bases left in between. This CDR3 is 14 amino acids long. Germline values: CDR1 SNHLY, CDR2 FYNNEI. The CDR3 coding sequence is TGTGCCAGCAGCAGGGAACCCCCACAGGACATTCAGTACTTC. Its protein product is CASSREPPQDIQYF.

V gene TRBV3-1 combines with J gene TRBJ2-3; D gene ambiguous. Trimming took off 4 bases at V and 9 bases at J, with 11 bases between the two ends. Germline CDR1 reads LGHDT; CDR2 reads YNNKEL (reference sequence). There are 12 residues in the CDR3. For the CDR3, the DNA is TGTGCCAGCAGCCCTAAAGTAGGGACGCAGTATTTT. As protein: CASSPKVGTQYF.

This clonotype was counted between two and nine times. The gene calls are TRBV5-1 and TRBJ2-5, with TRBD1 as a possible D gene (6 bases). V shed 5 bases and J shed 3 bases, with 14 bases lying between them. This CDR3 is 14 amino acids long. Germline V gene lookup returns CDR1 SGHRS and CDR2 YFSETQ. The CDR3: CASSRNREKETQYF. The DNA of the CDR3 is TGCGCCAGCAGTCGGAACAGGGAGAAAGAGACCCAGTACTTC.

The V gene is TRBV5-4, the J gene TRBJ2-1; tentatively, D is TRBD1 (5 bases). CDR1 SGHNT and CDR2 YYREEE come from the germline V gene (reference sequence). Trimming stripped 4 bases from V and 5 bases from J, with 13 bases between. CDR3 length equals 14 residues. The CDR3 protein is CASSPGFRDNEQFF. DNA for the CDR3: TGTGCCAGCAGCCCAGGGTTTCGGGACAATGAGCAGTTCTTC.

This clonotype has more than one count but fewer than ten. V and J are TRBV4-3 and TRBJ1-6; D is possibly TRBD1 (5 bases). The CDR3 has 16 residues. CDR1 is LGHNA, CDR2 YSLEER, per germline. V dropped 0 bases and J dropped 10 bases, with 16 bases sitting between them. The CDR3: CASSQDRVSGTSPLHF. The CDR3 nucleotides read TGCGCCAGCAGCCAAGATCGTGTGTCGGGGACGTCACCCCTCCACTTT.

The V gene is TRBV19, the J gene TRBJ1-5; D gene unclear. The CDR3 sequence is 16 residues long. Per the germline V gene, CDR1 is LNHDA and CDR2 is SQIVND (reference sequence). V lost 7 bases to trimming and J lost 3 bases, with 19 bases between them. In nucleotides, the CDR3 is TGTGCCAGTACAATTGCGGGAAAGAGGGCCAATCAGCCCCAGCATTTT. The encoded protein is CASTIAGKRANQPQHF.

V gene TRBV12-5 combines with J gene TRBJ2-4; a possible D gene is TRBD2 (6 bases). Germline CDR1 reads LGHNT; CDR2 reads FRNRAP. Between the trimmed V and J ends, which lost 6 bases and 3 bases, there was a span of 15 bases. There are 15 residues in the CDR3. As DNA, the CDR3 is TGTGCTAGTGGCCGGGACTCCACTTTCAAAAACATTCAGTACTTC. Amino acid sequence: CASGRDSTFKNIQYF.

The chain combines TRBV4-1 with TRBJ1-4; D uncertain. The germline V and J ends were trimmed by 4 bases and 8 bases, with 17 bases remaining between them. The CDR3 runs to 15 residues. CDR1 is MGHRA, CDR2 YSYEKL, per germline. This chain's CDR3 is CASSREPRAREKLFF. CDR3 nucleotides: TGCGCCAGCAGCCGAGAGCCAAGGGCGAGAGAAAAACTGTTTTTT.

The sample holds one count of this clonotype. This sequence joins TRBV19 and TRBJ2-2; D might be TRBD2 (5 bases). Trimming stripped 6 bases from V and 3 bases from J, with 14 bases between. Germline CDR1 reads LNHDA; CDR2 reads SQIVND (reference sequence). The CDR3 length is 15 residues. CDR3 residues: CASREGSLDTGELFF. CDR3 in DNA: TGTGCCAGTAGAGAGGGATCATTAGACACCGGGGAGCTGTTTTTT.

The chain carries TRBV19 and TRBJ2-7, with 7 bases matching TRBD1. The CDR3 length is 13 residues. CDR1 LNHDA and CDR2 SQIVND come from the germline V gene (reference sequence). Unmatched junction bases numbered 4, after V lost 7 bases and J lost 1 base. CDR3 sequence reads: CASTATGSYEQYF. In DNA, the CDR3 is TGTGCCAGTACGGCGACAGGGTCCTACGAGCAGTACTTC.

This clonotype has just a few counts. The chain joins TRBV12-3 or TRBV12-4 to TRBJ2-2; D uncertain. The ends were cut back, 6 bases at V and 4 bases at J, with 9 bases in the middle. The CDR3 consists of 13 residues. CDR3 loop: CASSPKSTGELFF. The CDR3 nucleotides are TGTGCCAGCAGCCCGAAAAGCACCGGGGAGCTGTTTTTT.

V gene TRBV6-1 combines with J gene TRBJ2-7; the match to TRBD1 covers 9 bases. This CDR3 is built from 15 residues. The trim removed 2 bases at V and 6 bases at J, leaving 8 bases unmatched. Germline assignment: CDR1 MNHNS and CDR2 SASEGT. CDR3 bases: TGTGCCAGCAGTGAACCCATGAGGACAGGGGTCGAGCAGTACTTC. This encodes CASSEPMRTGVEQYF.

The rearrangement joins TRBV29-1 to TRBJ2-1; D could derive from TRBD1 or TRBD2 (5 bases each). The CDR3 loop spans 11 amino acids. The germline V and J ends were trimmed by 3 bases and 8 bases, with 8 bases remaining between them. Per the germline V gene, CDR1 is SQVTM and CDR2 is ANQGSEA. This chain's CDR3 is CSVDREYEQFF. DNA for the CDR3: TGCAGCGTTGACAGGGAGTATGAGCAGTTCTTC.

This chain's CDR3 is CSASDRLTGANVLTF. CDR3 sequence (DNA): TGCAGTGCTTCAGACAGGCTTACTGGGGCCAACGTCCTGACTTTC. This chain links TRBV20-1 with TRBJ2-6, with D possibly TRBD1 on 6 matching bases. CDR1 and CDR2 (germline): DFQATT, SNEGSKA (reference sequence). Trimming left V 5 bases short and J 2 bases short, with 13 bases between. The CDR3 totals 15 residues.

This clonotype was found a few times. The chain is built from TRBV5-1 and TRBJ2-3; D is unresolved. V was pared by 3 bases and J by 4 bases, with 9 bases between. Germline assignment: CDR1 SGHRS and CDR2 YFSETQ. This CDR3 has 13 amino acids. The CDR3 reads CASSSARSDTQYF. DNA of the CDR3: TGCGCCAGCAGCTCGGCTAGATCAGATACGCAGTATTTT.

This clonotype was counted between two and nine times. J is TRBJ2-4 and V is TRBV9, with D hard to call. Looked up from germline, CDR1 is SGDLS and CDR2 is YYNGEE. The CDR3 is 13 residues long. Trimming left V 5 bases short and J 1 base short, with 7 bases between. The CDR3 protein is CASSAGAKNIQYF. The CDR3 region has the DNA TGTGCCAGCAGTGCCGGGGCCAAAAACATTCAGTACTTC.